The clone carrying this TCR beta chain was detected ten times or more. Its antigen is currently unknown. The V gene's germline CDR1 is SSHAT and CDR2 FNYEAQ (reference sequence). This CDR3 is 13 amino acids long. V lost 5 bases and J 9 bases, leaving 14 bases between the germline ends. Each TCR transcript was tagged with a 10-nucleotide random UMI during 5'RACE. TCRdb called the 5' RACE reads again in MiXCR, with one record for every CDR3 protein. The sample has some 26,000 distinct CDR3 sequences, under 8% seen once. This entry belongs to a study of neurological immune-mediated disorders. Notes on the study in general: No expanded-clone CDR3 amino acid sequence recurred across subjects, suggesting private TCR-beta repertoires.

Sequencing used PBMCs. The chain recombines TRBV7-7 with TRBJ2-1; D gene unclear. This clonotype was obtained from a woman aged 45-59 years in good health. Here the CDR3 reads CASSNTDLAEQFF. CDR3 in DNA: TGTGCCAGCAGCAATACCGACTTGGCTGAGCAGTTCTTC.